This entry lists 5 T cell receptor beta chains sequenced from one sample in a study of blood T cells in healthy people across ages. Using a J-beta primer mix together with a sample-barcoded 5' primer, a second PCR was run for roughly 6 to 12 cycles. TCRdb redid the calling of the 5' RACE reads with MiXCR, one entry per CDR3 protein. The sample contains 450,000 to 600,000 distinct CDR3 sequences, 27% of which appear only once. This sample was also put to use in a study of T cells of mothers and their children.

The sample comprised blood. These receptors came from a boy younger than 10 in good health.

As regards this clonotype: One end of the junction fails to match germline, which may point to a read error. The rearrangement uses TRBV20-1 and TRBJ2-3; either TRBD1 or TRBD2 may fit D (5 bases each). The CDR3 spans 14 residues. Germline CDR1 reads DFQATT; CDR2 reads SNEGSKA (reference sequence). The CDR3 bases are TGCAGTGCTAGGGACCCGGGACCCACAGATACGCAGTGTTTT. Protein: CSARDPGPTDTQCF.

This clonotype was picked up many times. The chain employs TRBV18 and TRBJ2-5; D may match TRBD1 or TRBD2 (5 bases each). Per the germline V gene, CDR1 is KGHSH and CDR2 is LQKENI. The CDR3 contains 14 residues. Trimming pared 6 bases from V and 5 bases from J, leaving 16 bases between. The CDR3 bases are TGTGCCAGCTCCGAGGGACGGCTCGGGGAGACCCAGTACTTC. Protein product: CASSEGRLGETQYF.

The chain recombines TRBV2 with TRBJ1-4, with D uncertain. The CDR3 is made up of 16 amino acids. V dropped 3 bases and J dropped 11 bases, with 22 bases sitting between them. The germline V gene has CDR1 SNHLY and CDR2 FYNNEI. Here the CDR3 reads CASSDVPRVGDQKLFF. The CDR3, as DNA: TGTGCCAGCAGTGATGTACCGCGCGTCGGAGACCAGAAACTGTTTTTT.

This clonotype was seen a handful of times. The genes are TRBV20-1 and TRBJ2-1; 9 nucleotides line up with TRBD2. Germline loops: CDR1 DFQATT, CDR2 SNEGSKA (reference sequence). The CDR3 runs 15 residues. The V gene end was trimmed by 1 base and the J gene end by 6 bases; junction bases not matched to a gene: 7. The CDR3 bases are TGCAGTGCTAGAGGGCCTAGCGGGACCTGCAATGAGCAGTTCTTC. Protein: CSARGPSGTCNEQFF.

The chain recombines TRBV12-3 or TRBV12-4 with TRBJ1-4; perhaps TRBD1 as D (6 bases). The V end lost 6 bases, the J end lost 4 bases, and 12 bases lay between the germline ends. This CDR3 comprises 14 residues. The CDR3 protein is CASRRQAFNEKLFF. The CDR3 DNA reads TGTGCCAGCAGGAGACAGGCGTTTAATGAAAAACTGTTTTTT.